A selection of T cell receptor beta chains follows, all from one sample in a study of T cells in localized non-small cell lung cancer. Clones were sequenced by immunoSEQ multiplex PCR, and TCRdb holds only the in-frame ones, with some missing. Among about 1,800 clones listed, roughly two fifths were seen once. Sequences were derived from lung tumor tissue, sampled before any cancer treatment. The receptors stem from a female donor of 60 years or more with stage I lung adenocarcinoma. The CDR3 runs from the conserved cysteine through the conserved F or W. D genes are given only for firm matches. For some rows the clone size is stated as once, few or many, or as a class when expanded; others skip it.

J gene,V gene,clone size,CDR3 length,D gene,CDR3 DNA,CDR3 protein
TRBJ2-1,TRBV10-3,few,17,NA,TGTGCCATCAGTGAGTCCCGCGGACGGGGGACAGATAATGAGCAGTTCTTC,CAISESRGRGTDNEQFF
TRBJ1-3,TRBV10-3,NA,18,NA,TGTGCCATCAGTGAGTTGTTTATAGGGCCCAGCTCTGGAAACACCATATATTTT,CAISELFIGPSSGNTIYF
TRBJ1-6,TRBV11-3,medium-sized,14,TRBD1,TGTGCCAGCAGCTTGGGGGGGACAGGCTCACCCCTCCACTTT,CASSLGGTGSPLHF
TRBJ1-2,TRBV10-2,NA,14,NA,TGCGCCAGCAGCGACTCCAGGGGTTCTGGTGGCTACACCTTC,CASSDSRGSGGYTF
TRBJ2-3,TRBV6-8,few,15,NA,TGTGCCAGCAGCCGAGCCCTACGTACTACAGATACGCAGTATTTT,CASSRALRTTDTQYF
TRBJ1-3,TRBV6-8,NA,15,NA,TGTGCCAGCAGTGACCCGGGGGCGCGTGGAAACACCATATATTTT,CASSDPGARGNTIYF
TRBJ1-1,TRBV6-8,large,17,TRBD1,TGTGCCAGCAGTTATTCCGGACAGGGGGCTACGAACACTGAAGCTTTCTTT,CASSYSGQGATNTEAFF
TRBJ2-2,TRBV19,NA,16,NA,TGTGCCAGTAGTATTTGGGGGTTGGCGAACACCGGGGAGCTGTTTTTT,CASSIWGLANTGELFF
TRBJ1-1,TRBV14,NA,13,NA,TGTGCCAGCAGCCTCGTCGCTGCAGGGGAAGCTTTCTTT,CASSLVAAGEAFF
TRBJ1-1,TRBV19,NA,16,NA,TGTGCCAGTAGTATAGTCTTAGGGTATGGGGGCACTGAAGCTTTCTTT,CASSIVLGYGGTEAFF
TRBJ2-2,TRBV11-3,NA,15,NA,TGTGCCAGCAGCTTAACAGCCCCCCGCACCGGGGAGCTGTTTTTT,CASSLTAPRTGELFF
TRBJ2-7,TRBV6-8,medium-sized,13,TRBD1,TGTGCCAGCAGCTCTTCCCTGACAGGGGGACAGTACTTC,CASSSSLTGGQYF
TRBJ1-1,TRBV6-8,NA,16,TRBD1,TGTGCCAGCAGTGCCTTACCGGGACAGGGGAACACTGAAGCTTTCTTT,CASSALPGQGNTEAFF
TRBJ2-1,TRBV11-3,few,14,NA,TGTGCCAGCAGCTTCGACAGAGGGAACAATGAGCAGTTCTTC,CASSFDRGNNEQFF
TRBJ1-3,TRBV11-3,NA,16,TRBD1,TGTGCCAGCAGCTCCCAAGGGACAGGGACTGGAAACACCATATATTTT,CASSSQGTGTGNTIYF
TRBJ1-5,TRBV19,NA,15,NA,TGTGCCAGTAGTAGAACTCGGGGAGGTAATCAGCCCCAGCATTTT,CASSRTRGGNQPQHF
TRBJ1-4,TRBV19,NA,16,NA,TGTGCCAGTAGTGTGGGATCCTACTCCTCGGATGAAAAACTGTTTTTT,CASSVGSYSSDEKLFF
TRBJ1-6,TRBV19,NA,13,NA,TGTGCCAGTAGTATAGCGACCAATTCACCCCTCCACTTT,CASSIATNSPLHF
TRBJ2-1,TRBV28,NA,15,TRBD1,TGTGCCAGCAGTTTTGAGACAGGGGGAATAAATGAGCAGTTCTTC,CASSFETGGINEQFF
TRBJ1-4,TRBV14,NA,18,NA,TGTGCCAGCAGCCAAGATCAAGGGTGGCAGGGGCGACGCGAAAAACTGTTTTTT,CASSQDQGWQGRREKLFF
TRBJ2-1,TRBV11-3,few,14,NA,TGTGCCAGCAGCTTAGGACAGACCCACAATGAGCAGTTCTTC,CASSLGQTHNEQFF
TRBJ1-2,TRBV11-3,NA,14,TRBD1,TGTGCCAGCAGGGCTTTACAGGGGAACTATGGCTACACCTTC,CASRALQGNYGYTF
TRBJ2-1,TRBV19,NA,13,NA,TGTGCCAGTAGTAAAGGCCGGTACAATGAGCAGTTCTTC,CASSKGRYNEQFF
TRBJ1-1,TRBV6-8,few,13,NA,TGTGCCAGCAGTTATTCAGGGAGAACTGAAGCTTTCTTT,CASSYSGRTEAFF
TRBJ2-3,TRBV9,NA,14,NA,TGTGCCAGCAGCCCTGGAGGGGGCCCAGATACGCAGTATTTT,CASSPGGGPDTQYF
TRBJ1-1,TRBV9,NA,13,NA,TGTGCCAGCAGCGTAGCAGAATACACTGAAGCTTTCTTT,CASSVAEYTEAFF
TRBJ2-6,TRBV9,few,15,NA,TGTGCCAGCAGTGGGGCCAGCTCTGGGGCCAACGTCCTGACTTTC,CASSGASSGANVLTF
TRBJ1-2,TRBV29-1,NA,13,NA,TGCAGCGTTCAAGATTCCTCCCTCCATGGCTACACCTTC,CSVQDSSLHGYTF
TRBJ2-5,TRBV11-3,medium-sized,15,TRBD1,TGTGCCAGCAGCTTGGGTTCAGGGGGCCAAGAGACCCAGTACTTC,CASSLGSGGQETQYF
TRBJ2-1,TRBV14,NA,14,NA,TGTGCCAGCAGCCGAGCCCTCTGGGGAAATGAGCAGTTCTTC,CASSRALWGNEQFF
TRBJ2-7,TRBV6-8,few,14,TRBD1,TGTGCCAGCATTTCGACAGGGGTAATCTACGAGCAGTACTTC,CASISTGVIYEQYF